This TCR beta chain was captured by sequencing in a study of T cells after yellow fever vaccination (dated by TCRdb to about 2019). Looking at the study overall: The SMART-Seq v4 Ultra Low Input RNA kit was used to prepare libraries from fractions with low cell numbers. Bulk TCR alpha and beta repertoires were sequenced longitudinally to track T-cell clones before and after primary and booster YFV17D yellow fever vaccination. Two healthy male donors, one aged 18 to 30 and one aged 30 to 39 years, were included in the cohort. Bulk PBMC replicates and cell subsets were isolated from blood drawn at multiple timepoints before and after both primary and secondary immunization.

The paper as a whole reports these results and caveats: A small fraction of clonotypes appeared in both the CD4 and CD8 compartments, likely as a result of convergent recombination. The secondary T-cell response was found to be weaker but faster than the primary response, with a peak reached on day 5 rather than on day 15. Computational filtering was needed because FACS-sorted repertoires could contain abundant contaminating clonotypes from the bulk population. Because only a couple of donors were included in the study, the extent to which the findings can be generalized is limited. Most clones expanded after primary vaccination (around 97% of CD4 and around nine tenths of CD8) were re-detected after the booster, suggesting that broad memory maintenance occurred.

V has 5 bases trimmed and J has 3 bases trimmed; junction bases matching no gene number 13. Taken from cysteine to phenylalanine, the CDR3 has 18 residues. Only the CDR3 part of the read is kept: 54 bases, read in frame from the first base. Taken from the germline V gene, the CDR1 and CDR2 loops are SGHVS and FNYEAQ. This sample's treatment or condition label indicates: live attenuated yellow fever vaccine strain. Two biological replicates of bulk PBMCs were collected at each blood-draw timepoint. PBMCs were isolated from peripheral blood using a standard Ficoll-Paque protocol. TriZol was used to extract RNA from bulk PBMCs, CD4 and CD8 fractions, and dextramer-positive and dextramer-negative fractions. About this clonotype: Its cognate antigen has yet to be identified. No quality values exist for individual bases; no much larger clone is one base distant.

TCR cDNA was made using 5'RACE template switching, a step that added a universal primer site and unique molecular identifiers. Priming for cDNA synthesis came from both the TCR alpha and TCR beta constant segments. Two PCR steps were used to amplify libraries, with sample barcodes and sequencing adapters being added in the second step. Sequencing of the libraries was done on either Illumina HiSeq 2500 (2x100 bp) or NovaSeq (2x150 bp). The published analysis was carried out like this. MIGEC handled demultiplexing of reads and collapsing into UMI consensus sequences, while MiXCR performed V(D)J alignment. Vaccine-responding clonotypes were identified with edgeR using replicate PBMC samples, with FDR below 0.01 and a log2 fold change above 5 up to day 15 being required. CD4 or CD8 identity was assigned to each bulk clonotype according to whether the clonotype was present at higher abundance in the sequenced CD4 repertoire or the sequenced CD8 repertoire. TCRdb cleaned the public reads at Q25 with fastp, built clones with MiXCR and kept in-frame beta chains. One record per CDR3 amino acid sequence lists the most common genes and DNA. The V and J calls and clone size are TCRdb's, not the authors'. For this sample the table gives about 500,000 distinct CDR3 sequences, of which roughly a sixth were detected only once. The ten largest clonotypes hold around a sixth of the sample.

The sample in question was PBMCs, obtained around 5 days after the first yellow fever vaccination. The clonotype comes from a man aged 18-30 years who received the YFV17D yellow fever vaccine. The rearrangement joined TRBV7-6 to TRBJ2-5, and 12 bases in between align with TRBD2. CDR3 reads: CASSPRASGGAGKETQYF. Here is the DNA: TGTGCCAGCAGCCCCCGGGCTAGCGGGGGGGCCGGGAAAGAGACCCAGTACTTC.